Following are 6 T cell receptor beta chains from one sample sequenced in a study of shared clonotypes between healthy human individuals. Here immunoSEQ multiplex PCR was the method, and the copy in TCRdb shows in-frame clones only, minus some. The sample lists about 580,000 clones, roughly 98% occurring once. Naive CD8 populations comprised CD45RO-negative cells positively selected for CCR7, excluding terminally differentiated effector memory CD45RA+ cells. Sequencing was performed on naive CD8+ T cells sorted from blood. The receptors were sampled from a man aged 25 to 45 in good health.

The chain carries TRBV29-1 and TRBJ2-7; D not certain. Trimming pared 5 bases from V and 4 bases from J, leaving 9 bases between. CDR1 and CDR2 (germline): SQVTM, ANQGSEA. The CDR3 loop spans 11 amino acids. CDR3 bases: TGCAGCGTTAGGGTGGGGTACGAGCAGTACTTC. Residues: CSVRVGYEQYF.

The chain carries TRBV27 and TRBJ1-5; D possibly corresponds to TRBD1 (6 bases). Trimming removed 4 bases from V and 2 bases from J, with 12 bases in between. Germline assignment: CDR1 MNHEY and CDR2 SMNVEV (reference sequence). This CDR3 is 15 amino acids long. CDR3 residues: CASSWGGRGNQPQHF. CDR3 bases: TGTGCCAGCAGTTGGGGGGGCCGGGGCAATCAGCCCCAGCATTTT.

The V gene is TRBV9, the J gene TRBJ2-6; TRBD1 is a possible D gene (6 bases). This CDR3 has 16 amino acids. CDR1 is SGDLS and CDR2 is YYNGEE in the germline V gene. V lost 0 bases to trimming and J lost 3 bases, with 10 bases between them. The CDR3 sequence: CASSVDGGLGANVLTF. CDR3 nucleotides: TGTGCCAGCAGCGTAGATGGGGGCCTTGGGGCCAACGTCCTGACTTTC.

Details on this clone: The same CDR3 arises from other DNA sequences in this sample as well. This chain connects TRBV5-1 to TRBJ1-1; 8 nucleotides align to TRBD1. V shed 1 base, J shed 5 bases, and the junction held 1 base outside the gene matches. CDR3 length: 13 amino acids. The germline V gene has CDR1 SGHRS and CDR2 YFSETQ. The CDR3 DNA sequence: TGCGCCAGCAGCTTGACAGGGGGTACTGAAGCTTTCTTT. Translating it yields CASSLTGGTEAFF.

The CDR3 sequence: CASSQAQGEQAGNTIYF. The CDR3 DNA reads as TGCGCCAGCAGCCAAGCCCAGGGGGAACAAGCTGGAAACACCATATATTTT. The chain has TRBV4-1 and TRBJ1-3; 7 positions agree with TRBD1. The CDR3 is made up of 17 amino acids. Germline lookup yields CDR1 MGHRA and CDR2 YSYEKL. J lost 2 bases, V lost 1 base, and 8 bases had no gene match.

The genes are TRBV29-1 and TRBJ2-5; 7 positions match TRBD1. This CDR3 contains 12 residues. Germline V gene sequence: CDR1 SQVTM, CDR2 ANQGSEA. The V gene end was trimmed by 7 bases and the J gene end by 3 bases; junction bases not matched to a gene: 5. The CDR3 DNA sequence: TGCAGCGCCAGGACAGGAGAAGAGACCCAGTACTTC. It yields the protein CSARTGEETQYF.